Listed here is a single T cell receptor beta chain. Its antigen remains undetermined. Base-call qualities are not available, and no considerably larger clone is one nucleotide away. This specimen belongs to a study of cytomegalovirus exposure and HLA in healthy donors (dated by TCRdb to between 2016 and 2019). Turning to the overall study: According to an earlier analysis of several hundred of the donors, some 180 million T cells yielded roughly 100 million unique TCR beta sequences and 276 Gb of sequence data. About 300 gigabases of sequencing data and around 88 million unique TCR sequences made up an early release that covered several hundred HLA-typed donors. Of the 300 to 500 genotyped donors, over 80% were placed in the genetic ancestry cluster associated with self-reported Caucasian donors. The aim of the study was to test whether cataloging public T cell receptors could identify signatures of past pathogen exposure. The T cell repertoires of 666 subjects were profiled by immunosequencing and related to cytomegalovirus serostatus. A separate validation cohort of 100 to 150 different subjects was used in addition to the roughly 700-subject first cohort. The study combined high-throughput TCR immunosequencing, statistical association of individual TCRs with disease status, and machine learning to predict cytomegalovirus infection status. In a later analysis, previously published TCR beta repertoires from about 670 donors were re-analyzed and high-resolution HLA genotyping was added so that TCR occurrence patterns could be studied. In the later analysis, no new phenotypic data were used to find candidate immune exposures; instead, reliance was placed on TCR beta sequences and their occurrence across donors. In an earlier analysis of 587 of the donors, high-throughput TCR beta sequencing was used to judge whether each TCR beta V gene segment behaved as functional or pseudogenic. Donor age, sex, ethnicity and CMV serostatus were compiled alongside the repertoire data. Genome-wide SNP genotypes for about three fifths of the roughly 670 donors were used in a later genetic analysis, which treated that subset as a discovery cohort. All discovery cohort repertoires had been generated on a single sequencing platform. Both class I and class II loci were covered by HLA typing, at four-digit resolution. The number of donors typed differed by locus, with 629-630 for A, B, C, DRB1 and DQB1, roughly 520 for DQA1, 606 for DPA1, and about 450 for DPB1. Several DR-DQ haplotypes were treated as single units for association and clustering because of strong linkage in the cohort. Among around 400 genotyped donors of the cohort, an average of about 220,000 unique TCR beta nucleotide sequences was sequenced per donor, of which 15% to 20% were non-productive.

What the study reported, not specific to this receptor: Roughly 15 rarely observed V segments, including chromosome 9 orphons, were excluded from the earlier analysis of some 590 of the donors because counts were too low. A later analysis reported that several top co-occurrence clusters appeared linked to parvovirus B19, influenza, CMV and Epstein-Barr virus. The presence/absence analyses assumed that sequencing depth was roughly uniform across donors, and that assumption may not be true. The classifier was reported to diagnose cytomegalovirus status with high specificity and sensitivity in both the original and validation cohorts. A further reported finding was that TCR beta sequences accurately predicted the HLA-A and HLA-B alleles for most subjects in the first cohort. Three of the identified cytomegalovirus-associated TCR beta chains were confirmed in vitro to be specific for cytomegalovirus antigens. In a later analysis, most CMV-associated TCR beta chains were found to appear HLA-restricted, with HLA associations seemingly driven largely by CMV exposure. When HLA alleles, especially DR and DQ, strongly co-occurred, TCR associations were difficult to assign to individual alleles. Linkage disequilibrium might explain the correlated functional status among segregating V segments, but an unknown experimental factor could not be ruled out. In a later analysis, 16,951 TCR beta sequences were associated with specific HLA alleles at a false discovery rate of 0.05. This cohort had only TCR beta chains sequenced, and the lack of alpha or paired-chain data limited which features could be detected. A cluster of highly shared sequence variants was judged likely to be a technical artifact of the sequencing pipeline. CMV serostatus was the only immune exposure information available for the cohort. Compared with the approximately 670-donor mean, donors in an Asian-associated ancestry cluster had fewer N-insertions in productive TCRs, according to a later genetic analysis. Across donors, most TCR sequences were observed very rarely, whereas some public TCRs were present in many individuals. HLA typing was unavailable for some donors at each locus, so association tests used only the typed subset. V-gene and J-gene trimming of TCR beta chains was associated with a missense DCLRE1C variant in a later genetic analysis, and the association was replicated in an independent cohort. A total of 164 TCR beta chains were listed by the study as associated with cytomegalovirus. According to a later analysis, TCR association rates differed among HLA loci, with DRB1 alleles showing the most associated TCRs and HLA-C alleles showing the fewest. The 87-base-pair reads could not distinguish some IMGT-functional V segments, including TRBV6-2 and TRBV6-3, so those segments were excluded. In an earlier analysis of around 600 of the donors, most TCR beta V segments appeared in productive rearrangements about 90% or about 30% of the time, broadly matching IMGT annotations. A later analysis found that HLA-associated TCR beta chains were more clonally expanded and had lower generation probabilities than equally common non-associated chains. The authors suggested that the approach could potentially be generalized to other disease states and immunological phenotypes.

Library method: the immunoSEQ multiplex PCR assay. For the multiplex PCR, a mixture combining 60 forward primers for TCR Vbeta segments and 13 reverse primers for TCR Jbeta segments was used. A multiplex PCR assay on genomic DNA amplified the CDR3 region of rearranged TCR beta genes. The amplified TCR beta libraries were sequenced on the Illumina HiSeq System as 87-base-pair reads. The paper's processing steps were these. A later analysis tallied roughly 80 million unique TCR beta chains across the 600 to 700 repertoires, and approximately 9.9 million of those chains were shared by two or more donors. A nearest-neighbor algorithm error-corrected the raw reads and collapsed the reads into unique sequences, merging closely related sequences to remove PCR and sequencing errors. Alignment of CDR3 sequences to IMGT reference sequences was used to assign V, D and J gene segments. For a sequence to be retained, a match of at least six nucleotides was required to both a V gene segment and a J gene segment. A rearrangement was called productive if the CDR3 had no stop codons and remained in frame with V and J, and every other rearrangement was called non-productive. CDR3 was defined by IMGT convention, running from the second conserved V-encoded cysteine to the conserved J-encoded phenylalanine. In an earlier analysis of around 540 of the donors, sequences lacking an unambiguous match to a single V gene segment were excluded. In an earlier analysis of approximately 560 of the donors, a V segment was called functional when productive rearrangements were above 56.7%, and segregating when the standard deviation between donors exceeded 5%. A statistical classification framework was built for diagnosing cytomegalovirus status from the catalog of TCR beta chain sequences. In a later analysis, TCR nucleotide sequences were compared against IMGT/GENE-DB human TR gene sequences so that V and J genes could be assigned. In a later analysis, CDR3 sequences and most-parsimonious VDJ recombination scenarios were assigned using the TCRdist pipeline. In a later analysis, each TCR beta chain was defined by its CDR3 amino acid sequence together with its V-gene family, and reads without a unique V-gene family were excluded. As a way to deal with suspected cross-contamination and a sequencing artifact, a later analysis dropped over 550 nucleotide sequences that were highly shared and had low generation probability. For each public chain, a later analysis derived a clonal expansion index from normalized ranks of inferred template counts within each repertoire. In a later analysis, generation probabilities were computed with a VDJ recombination model fitted to out-of-frame rearrangements, and the resulting probabilities were checked against IGoR. Hypergeometric tests were used in a later analysis to score TCR-TCR, TCR-HLA and TCR-CMV co-occurrence, with a repertoire-size bias correction applied to the TCR pairs. A later analysis estimated false discovery rates by permuting HLA or CMV assignments 20 times. In a later analysis, co-occurring TCRs were grouped with DBSCAN, and TCRdist sequence similarity was added when clustering was performed within HLA-allele-positive subsets. Repertoires with fewer than 30,000 or more than 120,000 public chains were left out of co-occurrence clustering, as were about 5 repertoires with anomalous nucleotide sharing. What TCRdb holds here is the immuneACCESS table cut down to in-frame rearrangements. Part of the clones is not present; checked against another copy, under half of the missing clones reflect an unresolved V gene, and the others are unexplained. That table furnishes V, J and clone size, whereas the DNA furnished D and trimming. The sample includes 150,000 to 200,000 clones, with approximately 84% observed a single time. The leading ten clones occupy approximately 2.3% of the sample.

The cohort comprised some 680 healthy bone marrow donors. All cohort members were sampled while nominally healthy, although unrecorded immune exposures were likely present. The donor tested CMV seropositive and was one of the 289 seropositive cohort members. A peripheral blood sample was collected from each donor, and TCR beta sequencing was performed on peripheral blood mononuclear cells. Genomic DNA was extracted from the blood cell samples with the Qiagen DNeasy Blood Extraction Kit. CDR1 and CDR2 were assigned from the germline V gene as MNHNS and SASEGT. V is pared back by 5 bases and J by 0 bases, with 11 bases lying between the germline termini. From the cysteine up to the phenylalanine, the CDR3 has a length of 15 residues. Only the CDR3 portion is preserved as DNA: 45 bases, with reading frame beginning at the first base.

This TCR was recovered from a man aged 18 to 29 in good health and CMV-seropositive. The sequence joins TRBV6-1 to TRBJ1-3; TRBD1 might be the D gene, on 5 matching bases. Material: PBMCs. The nucleotides read TGTGCCAGCAGTTTCCAGGGCCTCTCTGGAAACACCATATATTTT. The translation is CASSFQGLSGNTIYF.